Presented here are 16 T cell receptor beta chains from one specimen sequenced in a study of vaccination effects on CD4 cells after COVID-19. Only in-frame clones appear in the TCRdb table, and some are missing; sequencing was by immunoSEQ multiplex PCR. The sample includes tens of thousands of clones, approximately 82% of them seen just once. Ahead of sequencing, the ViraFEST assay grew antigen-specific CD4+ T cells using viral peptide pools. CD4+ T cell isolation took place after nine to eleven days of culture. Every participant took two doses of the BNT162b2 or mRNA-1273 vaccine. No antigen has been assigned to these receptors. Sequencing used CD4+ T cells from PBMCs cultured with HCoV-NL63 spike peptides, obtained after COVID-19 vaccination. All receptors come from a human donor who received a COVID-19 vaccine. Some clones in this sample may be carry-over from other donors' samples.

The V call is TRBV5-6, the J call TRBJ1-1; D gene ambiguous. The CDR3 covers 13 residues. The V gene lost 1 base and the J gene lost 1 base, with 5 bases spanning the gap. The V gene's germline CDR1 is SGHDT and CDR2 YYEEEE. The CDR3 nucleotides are TGTGCCAGCAGCTTGCCCAGGAACACTGAAGCTTTCTTT. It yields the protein CASSLPRNTEAFF. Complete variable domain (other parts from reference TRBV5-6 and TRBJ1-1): DAGVTQSPTHLIKTRGQQVTLRCSPKSGHDTVSWYQQALGQGPQFIFQYYEEEERQRGNFPDRFSGHQFPNYSSELNVNALLLGDSALYLCASSLPRNTEAFFGQGTRLTVV.

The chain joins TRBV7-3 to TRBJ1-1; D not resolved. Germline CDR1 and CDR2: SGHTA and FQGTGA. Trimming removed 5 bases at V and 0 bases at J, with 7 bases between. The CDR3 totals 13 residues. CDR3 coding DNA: TGTGCCAGCAGCCAGAACATGAACACTGAAGCTTTCTTT. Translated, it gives CASSQNMNTEAFF.

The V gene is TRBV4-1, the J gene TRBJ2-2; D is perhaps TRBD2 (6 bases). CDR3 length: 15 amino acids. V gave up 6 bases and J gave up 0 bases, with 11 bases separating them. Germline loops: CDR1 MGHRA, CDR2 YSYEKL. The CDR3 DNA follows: TGCGCCAGCAGGGGGGGACTTACGAACACCGGGGAGCTGTTTTTT. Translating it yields CASRGGLTNTGELFF.

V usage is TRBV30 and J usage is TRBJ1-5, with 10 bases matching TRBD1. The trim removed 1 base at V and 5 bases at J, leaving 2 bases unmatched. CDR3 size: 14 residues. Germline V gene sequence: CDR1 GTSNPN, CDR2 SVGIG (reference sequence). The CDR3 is CAWSAGQGYQPQHF. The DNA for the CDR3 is TGTGCCTGGAGTGCGGGACAGGGGTATCAGCCCCAGCATTTT.

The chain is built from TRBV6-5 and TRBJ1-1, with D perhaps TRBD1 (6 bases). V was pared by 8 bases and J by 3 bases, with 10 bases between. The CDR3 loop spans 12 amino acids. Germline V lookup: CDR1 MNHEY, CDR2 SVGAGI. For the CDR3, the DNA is TGTGCCAGCCGACAGGCGTACACTGAAGCTTTCTTT. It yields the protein CASRQAYTEAFF.

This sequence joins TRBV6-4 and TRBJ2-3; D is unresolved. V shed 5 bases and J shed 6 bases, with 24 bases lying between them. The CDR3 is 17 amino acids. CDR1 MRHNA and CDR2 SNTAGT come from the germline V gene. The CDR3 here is CASSLEVSGHMADTQYF. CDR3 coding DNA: TGTGCCAGCAGTTTGGAAGTTTCCGGGCACATGGCCGATACGCAGTATTTT.

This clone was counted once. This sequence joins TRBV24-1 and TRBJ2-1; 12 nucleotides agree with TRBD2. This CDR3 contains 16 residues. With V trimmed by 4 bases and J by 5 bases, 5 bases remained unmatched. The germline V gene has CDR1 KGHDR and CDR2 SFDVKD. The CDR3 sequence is CATSDRGLAGNNEQFF. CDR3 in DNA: TGTGCCACCAGTGACCGTGGACTAGCGGGGAACAATGAGCAGTTCTTC.

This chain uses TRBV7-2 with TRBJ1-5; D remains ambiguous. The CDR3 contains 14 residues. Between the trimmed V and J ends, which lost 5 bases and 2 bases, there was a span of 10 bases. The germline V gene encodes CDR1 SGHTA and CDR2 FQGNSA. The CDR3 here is CASSTQGGNQPQHF. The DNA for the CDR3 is TGTGCCAGCAGCACCCAAGGCGGCAATCAGCCCCAGCATTTT.

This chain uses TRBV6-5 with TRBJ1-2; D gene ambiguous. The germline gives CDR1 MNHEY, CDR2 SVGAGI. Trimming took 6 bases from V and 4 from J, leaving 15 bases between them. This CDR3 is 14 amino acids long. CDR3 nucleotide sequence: TGTGCCAGCAGCCGAAGCCGGGTGTCCTATGGCTACACCTTC. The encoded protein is CASSRSRVSYGYTF.

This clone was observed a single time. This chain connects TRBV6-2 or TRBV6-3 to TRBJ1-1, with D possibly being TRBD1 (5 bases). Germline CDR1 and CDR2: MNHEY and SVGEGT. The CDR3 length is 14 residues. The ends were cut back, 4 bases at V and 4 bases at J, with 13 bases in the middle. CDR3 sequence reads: CASSSGRGGTEAFF. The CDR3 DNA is TGTGCCAGCAGTTCGGGACGCGGCGGCACTGAAGCTTTCTTT.

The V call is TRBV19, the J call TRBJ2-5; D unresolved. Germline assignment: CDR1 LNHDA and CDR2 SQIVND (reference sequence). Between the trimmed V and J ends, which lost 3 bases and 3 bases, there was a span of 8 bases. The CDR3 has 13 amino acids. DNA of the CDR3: TGTGCCAGTAGTATTTACCAGAAAGAGACCCAGTACTTC. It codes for CASSIYQKETQYF.

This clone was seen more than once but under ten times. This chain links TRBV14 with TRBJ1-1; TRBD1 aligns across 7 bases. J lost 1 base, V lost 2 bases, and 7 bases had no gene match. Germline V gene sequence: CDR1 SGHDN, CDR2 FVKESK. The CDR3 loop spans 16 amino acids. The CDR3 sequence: CASSQTGTVRNTEAFF. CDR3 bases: TGTGCCAGCAGCCAAACCGGGACAGTTAGGAACACTGAAGCTTTCTTT. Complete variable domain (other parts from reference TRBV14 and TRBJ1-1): EAGVTQFPSHSVIEKGQTVTLRCDPISGHDNLYWYRRVMGKEIKFLLHFVKESKQDESGMPNNRFLAERTGGTYSTLKVQPAELEDSGVYFCASSQTGTVRNTEAFFGQGTRLTVV.

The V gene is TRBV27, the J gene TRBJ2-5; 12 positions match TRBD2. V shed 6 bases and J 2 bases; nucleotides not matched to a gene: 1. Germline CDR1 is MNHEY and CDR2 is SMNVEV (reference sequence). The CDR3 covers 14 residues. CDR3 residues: CASRTSGSQETQYF. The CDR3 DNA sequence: TGTGCCAGCAGGACTAGCGGGAGTCAAGAGACCCAGTACTTC.

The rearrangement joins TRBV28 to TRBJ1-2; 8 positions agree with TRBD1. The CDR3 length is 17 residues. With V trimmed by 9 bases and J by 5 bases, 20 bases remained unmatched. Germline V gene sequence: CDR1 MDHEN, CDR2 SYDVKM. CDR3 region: CASLTPEGQGARYGYTF. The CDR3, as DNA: TGTGCCAGTTTAACCCCCGAGGGGCAGGGGGCGCGATATGGCTACACCTTC.

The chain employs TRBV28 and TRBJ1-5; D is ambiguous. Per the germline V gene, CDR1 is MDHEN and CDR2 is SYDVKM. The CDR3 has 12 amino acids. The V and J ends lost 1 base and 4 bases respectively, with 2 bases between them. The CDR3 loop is CASSLLNQPQHF. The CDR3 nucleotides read TGTGCCAGCAGTTTATTGAATCAGCCCCAGCATTTT.

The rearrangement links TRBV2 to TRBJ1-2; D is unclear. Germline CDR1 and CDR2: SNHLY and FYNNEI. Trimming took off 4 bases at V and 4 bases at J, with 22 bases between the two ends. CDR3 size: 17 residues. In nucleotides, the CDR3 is TGTGCCAGCAGTGTTCAGACTGTGGGTATTGAGGGCTATGGCTACACCTTC. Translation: CASSVQTVGIEGYGYTF. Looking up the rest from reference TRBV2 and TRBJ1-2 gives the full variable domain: EPEVTQTPSHQVTQMGQEVILRCVPISNHLYFYWYRQILGQKVEFLVSFYNNEISEKSEIFDDQFSVERPDGSNFTLKIRSTKLEDSAMYFCASSVQTVGIEGYGYTFGSGTRLTVV.